This T cell receptor (beta chain) is drawn from a study of blood T cells in healthy people across ages. V lost 5 bases, J lost 0 bases, and 9 bases lay in between. The CDR3 runs to 13 residues. CDR1 is DFQATT and CDR2 is SNEGSKA in the germline V gene (reference sequence). The study's findings and limits: Naive and antigen-experienced cells were not separated, limiting conclusive comparison.

A J-beta primer mix and a sample-barcoded 5' primer were used in a second PCR of about 6 to 12 cycles. Using its own MiXCR run on the 5' RACE reads, TCRdb lists one record per CDR3 protein. The data show roughly 1,300,000 distinct CDR3 sequences, 45% to 70% seen once. Remarks on this clonotype: The target antigen is unknown.

The donors, all healthy, were Caucasians living in Russia, aged roughly 6 to 100. Each sample provided at least 6 micrograms of extracted total RNA. Sequenced sample: blood. The sequence was collected from a young man in good health. The V and J genes are TRBV20-1 and TRBJ2-3; D remains ambiguous. The CDR3 reads CSAYTTSTDTQYF. CDR3 DNA sequence: TGCAGTGCTTATACGACTAGCACAGATACGCAGTATTTT.